Listed here is a single TCR beta chain. The target of this receptor is not known. Germline is not matched at one junction end, which may reflect a read error. Expansion of CD8+CD57+ cells had been shown by flow cytometry in the patients chosen for sequencing. All patients had severe acquired aplastic anemia diagnosed by International Study of Aplastic Anemia and Agranulocytosis and Camitta criteria. No therapy had been received by the patients at the time of blood sampling. In this study, sorted CD4+ and CD8+ T cells from the blood of healthy subjects and of severe aplastic anemia patients had their TCR repertoires deep-sequenced. Patients were enrolled in the USA under clinicaltrials.gov protocols 00001620, 01623167, 00001397, 00071045, 00081523 and 00961064. Ficoll-Paque density gradient centrifugation was used to isolate peripheral blood mononuclear cells. Before DNA was extracted, CD4+ and CD8+ T cells were sorted using either FACS or magnetic beads.

This specimen belongs to a study of CD8+CD57+ T cells in acquired aplastic anemia (dated by TCRdb to between 2017 and 2018). Broadly, across the study: DNA extracted from sorted CD4+ and CD8+ cells had a mean of approximately 3 ug, with a range of 0.2 to 27.4 ug. CD8+CD57+ expansion was defined as frequency above the mean frequency observed in healthy subjects. Results the study describes overall, beyond this receptor: Patients and healthy controls showed no significant difference in CD8+ Simpson's diversity (P=0.060). Although roughly 30 CD8+ CDR3 sequences were shared by patients and controls, these sequences appeared highly expressed in patients and within the immunodominant clones of patients.

CDR1 and CDR2 were assigned from the germline V gene (reference sequence) as DFQATT and SNEGSKA. The cysteine opens and the phenylalanine closes a CDR3 of 14 amino acids. Solely the CDR3 DNA is kept, with 42 bases framed from the first base. Genomic DNA served as template for TCR beta VDJ combination and CDR3 sequence profiling. An Illumina HiSeq 2000 was used for TCR repertoire sequencing. The original methods were these. Repertoire assessment relied on Simpson's diversity index, CDR3 size and DJ length profiles, and TRBV/TRBJ rearrangement plots. The most abundant DNA sequence in the deep sequencing data was taken as the immunodominant clone. CDR3 amino acid sequences were screened for sharing across subjects and were compared with published repertoires and the VDJdb database. TCRdb redid the processing of the public reads, applying fastp at Q25 and MiXCR, and retained in-frame beta chains. Rows merge per CDR3 protein into single entries with the most common DNA and genes. The V and J calls come from TCRdb's annotation, not from the publication. The sample yields under 200,000 distinct CDR3 sequences; about half were counted once. Together, the top ten hold around 2% of the sample.

The receptor was derived from a human donor with aplastic anemia. Rearrangement joined TRBV20-1 to TRBJ2-1; perhaps TRBD2 is the D gene, with 5 bases matching. Sequencing was done on a sample of sorted CD4+, CD8+, or CD8+CD57+ T cells (not recorded which) from PBMCs. The CDR3 protein: CSASRLAPSREQLF. The DNA sequence is as follows: TGCAGTGCTAGTCGTCTAGCTCCGAGCCGAGAGCAGTTATTC.